The 26 T cell receptor beta chains given below trace back to one sample, sequenced in a study of CD8+CD57+ T cells in acquired aplastic anemia. Genomic DNA provided the template from which TCR beta VDJ and CDR3 profiles were obtained. TCRdb reprocessed the reads via MiXCR and lists one record per CDR3 protein. The sample shows nearly 60,000 distinct CDR3 sequences, about 56% of them seen only once. All sequencing subjects had displayed CD8+CD57+ cell expansion on flow cytometry. The sequenced sample was sorted CD4+, CD8+, or CD8+CD57+ T cells (not recorded which) from PBMCs. All receptors come from a human donor with aplastic anemia.

Ten or more counts support this clonotype. The chain recombines TRBV6-5 with TRBJ2-7, with D possibly TRBD2 on 7 matching bases. The CDR3 runs 16 residues. The germline CDR1 and CDR2 sequences are MNHEY and SVGAGI. V dropped 0 bases and J dropped 4 bases, with 16 bases sitting between them. The CDR3 here is CASSYSRGGPGYEQYF. Written as DNA, the CDR3 is TGTGCCAGCAGTTACTCGAGGGGGGGGCCTGGATACGAGCAGTACTTC.

CDR3: CATSKLGVGRETQYF. Here the CDR3 DNA reads TGTGCCACCAGCAAATTGGGGGTCGGGCGAGAGACCCAGTACTTC. V usage is TRBV15 and J usage is TRBJ2-5; D is possibly TRBD1 or TRBD2 (5 bases each). CDR3 length: 15 residues. Germline V CDR1 and CDR2: LNHNV, YYDKDF (reference sequence). Between the trimmed V and J ends, which lost 4 bases and 4 bases, there was a span of 16 bases. Full variable domain (missing parts from reference TRBV15 and TRBJ2-5): DAMVIQNPRYQVTQFGKPVTLSCSQTLNHNVMYWYQQKSSQAPKLLFHYYDKDFNNEADTPDNFQSRRPNTSFCFLDIRSPGLGDTAMYLCATSKLGVGRETQYFGPGTRLLVL.

This clonotype came up a few times. A read error is possible here, since a much larger clone lies one base away. This sequence joins TRBV7-8 and TRBJ2-7; 7 nucleotides match TRBD2. Germline V gives CDR1 SGHVS, CDR2 FQNEAQ. CDR3 length equals 15 residues. CDR3 in amino acids: CTSSPRRGTGYEQYF. The CDR3 DNA is TGTACCAGCAGTCCCCGGCGGGGGACCGGTTACGAGCAGTACTTC.

This clonotype has at least ten counts. The chain recombines TRBV20-1 with TRBJ1-5; no definite D call. The CDR3 is 13 amino acids. In germline, CDR1 is DFQATT, CDR2 SNEGSKA (reference sequence). Between the trimmed V and J ends, which lost 3 bases and 5 bases, there was a span of 11 bases. For the CDR3, the DNA is TGCAGTGCTAGCGGAGGGAAATATCAGCCCCAGCATTTT. Protein: CSASGGKYQPQHF.

This clonotype was counted ten times or more. The rearrangement uses TRBV27 and TRBJ1-5; D is undetermined. The ends were cut back, 6 bases at V and 2 bases at J, with 14 bases in the middle. Per germline, CDR1 MNHEY and CDR2 SMNVEV (reference sequence). This CDR3 contains 15 residues. The CDR3 sequence: CASSEVKHRNQPQHF. As DNA, the CDR3 is TGTGCCAGCAGCGAAGTTAAGCATCGCAATCAGCCCCAGCATTTT.

This clonotype was found many times. This chain joins TRBV11-2 and TRBJ2-1, with D uncertain. In germline, CDR1 is SGHAT, CDR2 FQNNGV. The CDR3 has 14 residues. Trimming removed 1 base at V and 10 bases at J, with 14 bases between. CDR3 sequence reads: CASSLVAPVGEQFF. The CDR3 DNA reads as TGTGCCAGCAGCTTAGTGGCTCCCGTTGGGGAGCAGTTCTTC. Filled out from reference TRBV11-2 and TRBJ2-1, the complete variable domain reads EAGVAQSPRYKIIEKRQSVAFWCNPISGHATLYWYQQILGQGPKLLIQFQNNGVVDDSQLPKDRFSAERLKGVDSTLKIQPAKLEDSAVYLCASSLVAPVGEQFFGPGTRLTVL.

This rearrangement joins TRBV20-1 to TRBJ1-6; a weak D match, TRBD1 (5 bases). Germline-derived CDR1 and CDR2 are DFQATT and SNEGSKA (reference sequence). The CDR3 length is 14 residues. V shed 0 bases and J shed 11 bases, with 14 bases lying between them. The CDR3: CSARDRTGLTPLHF. The CDR3 DNA reads TGCAGTGCTAGAGATCGAACAGGTCTAACACCCCTCCACTTT.

This clonotype has ten or more counts. A much bigger clone sits one base away, suggesting this may be a read error. V usage is TRBV5-4 and J usage is TRBJ2-7; D remains ambiguous. The V gene's germline CDR1 is SGHNT and CDR2 YYREEE (reference sequence). The CDR3 loop spans 12 amino acids. Trimming shortened V by 4 bases and J by 5 bases, and 10 bases separated the two germline ends. CDR3 in amino acids: CASSHSGHEQYF. CDR3 sequence (DNA): TGTGCCAGCAGCCACTCCGGGCACGAGCAGTACTTC.

This clonotype showed up many times. The rearrangement uses TRBV6-5 and TRBJ1-1; D not resolved. Germline-derived CDR1 and CDR2 are MNHEY and SVGAGI. The CDR3 covers 14 residues. V was clipped by 7 bases and J by 1 base, with 13 bases between them. The CDR3 here is CASIGLGGNTEAFF. CDR3 coding DNA: TGTGCCAGCATCGGACTCGGCGGGAACACTGAAGCTTTCTTT.

The sample holds a few counts of this clonotype. The genes are TRBV29-1 and TRBJ1-2; TRBD1 agrees at 8 bases. Germline loops: CDR1 SQVTM, CDR2 ANQGSEA. The length of the CDR3 is 13 residues. The V and J ends lost 4 bases and 4 bases, in that order; junction bases with no gene match: 5. The CDR3 protein is CSVAGGTIYGYTF. CDR3 nucleotides: TGCAGCGTTGCAGGGGGCACCATCTATGGCTACACCTTC. Together with reference TRBV29-1 and TRBJ1-2, the CDR3 gives the full variable domain: SAVISQKPSRDICQRGTSLTIQCQVDSQVTMMFWYRQQPGQSLTLIATANQGSEATYESGFVIDKFPISRPNLTFSTLTVSNMSPEDSSIYLCSVAGGTIYGYTFGSGTRLTVV.

As concerns this clonotype: An end of the junction differs from the germline gene, which may be a read error. V and J are TRBV9 and TRBJ1-1; D perhaps matches TRBD1 (5 bases). Germline lookup yields CDR1 SGDLS and CDR2 YYNGEE. The CDR3 is 15 amino acids. The CDR3 nucleotides are TGTGCCAGCAGCGTAGGTAGGACACCAGGCACTGAAGCCTTCTTT. Protein: CASSVGRTPGTEAFF. Together with reference TRBV9 and TRBJ1-1, the CDR3 gives the full variable domain: DSGVTQTPKHLITATGQRVTLRCSPRSGDLSVYWYQQSLDQGLQFLIQYYNGEERAKGNILERFSAQQFPDLHSELNLSSLELGDSALYFCASSVGRTPGTEAFFGQGTRLTVV.

This clonotype was seen repeatedly, ten times or more. This rearrangement joins TRBV4-1 to TRBJ1-1, with D possibly TRBD1 on 5 matching bases. The V gene's germline CDR1 is MGHRA and CDR2 YSYEKL. With 3 bases removed from V and 0 bases from J, the gap between germline ends came to 11 bases. The CDR3 runs to 15 residues. CDR3 sequence: CASSHEPTVNTEAFF. CDR3 sequence (DNA): TGCGCCAGCAGCCACGAACCGACAGTGAACACTGAAGCTTTCTTT.

The CDR3: CSAIVYNSPLHF. Written as DNA, the CDR3 is TGCAGTGCTATAGTCTATAATTCACCCCTCCACTTT. The chain combines TRBV20-1 with TRBJ1-6; D ambiguous. Germline V gene data show CDR1 as DFQATT and CDR2 as SNEGSKA (reference sequence). The CDR3 totals 12 residues. Trimming pared 4 bases from V and 3 bases from J, leaving 4 bases between.

This clonotype was found once. The V gene is TRBV24-1, the J gene TRBJ1-2; weak D call: TRBD1 (5 bases). The CDR3 has 15 residues. The germline gives CDR1 KGHDR, CDR2 SFDVKD. Trimming cost V 10 bases and J 4 bases, with 21 bases left between them. For the CDR3, the DNA is TGTGCCACTGGAGGCAGGGAGCCTTCCCTCTATGGCTACACCTTC. This translates into CATGGREPSLYGYTF.

The rearrangement joins TRBV29-1 to TRBJ1-2; D is uncertain. Trimming took 0 bases from V and 5 from J, leaving 10 bases between them. Germline V gives CDR1 SQVTM, CDR2 ANQGSEA. The CDR3 covers 13 residues. Here the CDR3 reads CSVEDWGYYGYTF. The CDR3 DNA is TGCAGCGTTGAAGATTGGGGTTATTATGGCTACACCTTC.

This clonotype was detected ten times or more. The chain couples TRBV5-4 to TRBJ2-7; no clear D. V shed 0 bases and J shed 4 bases, with 11 bases lying between them. CDR1 SGHNT and CDR2 YYREEE come from the germline V gene (reference sequence). The CDR3 covers 14 residues. CDR3 region: CASSLAGSLYEQYF. CDR3 nucleotides: TGTGCCAGCAGCTTGGCCGGCAGCTTGTACGAGCAGTACTTC.

This clonotype was detected only once. The chain employs TRBV24-1 and TRBJ2-7; TRBD1 or TRBD2 may be the D gene (5 bases each). V dropped 9 bases and J dropped 0 bases, with 11 bases sitting between them. This CDR3 contains 13 residues. Per germline, CDR1 KGHDR and CDR2 SFDVKD. CDR3 coding DNA: TGTGCCACCGGGGACGGGCACTCCTACGAGCAGTACTTC. This gives the protein CATGDGHSYEQYF.

Ten or more counts support this clonotype. In nucleotides, the CDR3 is TGCGCCAGCAGTGAGAGGGCGGGGGGCCCTAACAATGAGCAGTTCTTC. Protein product: CASSERAGGPNNEQFF. This chain connects TRBV10-1 to TRBJ2-1, with 8 bases identical to TRBD2. CDR3 length: 16 residues. Trimming cost V 2 bases and J 5 bases; bases outside gene matches: 8. CDR1 WNHNN and CDR2 SYGVQD come from the germline V gene (reference sequence).

The CDR3, as DNA: TGTGCCACCAGCCGTAATATAGACACTGAAGCTTTCTTT. This translates into CATSRNIDTEAFF. The chain recombines TRBV15 with TRBJ1-1; D not certain. Germline CDR1 LNHNV, CDR2 YYDKDF (reference sequence). V lost 5 bases to trimming and J lost 3 bases, with 10 bases between them. The CDR3 loop spans 13 amino acids.

This clonotype came up many times. The J gene is TRBJ1-1, the V gene TRBV9; 8 bases are a match to TRBD1. This CDR3 region has 15 residues. Germline trimming cut 4 bases from V and 7 bases from J; bases unmatched to any gene: 12. CDR1 SGDLS and CDR2 YYNGEE come from the germline V gene. The CDR3 bases are TGTGCCAGCAGCCCCCACCCGGACAGGGTTAATGAAGCTTTCTTT. This codes for CASSPHPDRVNEAFF.

There are many counts of this clonotype. This chain joins TRBV27 and TRBJ2-1; 7 bases are shared with TRBD2. V was clipped by 0 bases and J by 0 bases; unmatched bases: 8. Germline CDR1 MNHEY, CDR2 SMNVEV (reference sequence). The length of the CDR3 is 18 residues. In nucleotides, the CDR3 is TGTGCCAGCAGTTTATCCACAGGCGGGGGACTCTCCTACAATGAGCAGTTCTTC. It yields the protein CASSLSTGGGLSYNEQFF.

V gene TRBV7-8 combines with J gene TRBJ2-7, with 9 bases lining up with TRBD1. The CDR3 contains 17 residues. V gave up 7 bases and J gave up 1 base; unmatched junction bases: 14. Germline V lookup: CDR1 SGHVS, CDR2 FQNEAQ. For the CDR3, the DNA is TGTGCCAGCATCGTATCCCTCCCGGGACAGGGATCCTACGAGCAGTACTTC. It yields the protein CASIVSLPGQGSYEQYF. Full variable domain (outside the CDR3, taken from reference TRBV7-8 and TRBJ2-7): GAGVSQSPRYKVAKRGQDVALRCDPISGHVSLFWYQQALGQGPEFLTYFQNEAQLDKSGLPSDRFFAERPEGSVSTLKIQRTQQEDSAVYLCASIVSLPGQGSYEQYFGPGTRLTVT.

This clonotype was counted once. The V and J genes are TRBV11-1 and TRBJ1-2; 11 bases agree with TRBD1. The junction had 12 bases not matched to a gene; V was cut back by 5 bases and J by 7 bases. The CDR3 loop spans 16 amino acids. Germline V gene lookup returns CDR1 SGHAT and CDR2 FQDESV (reference sequence). In DNA, the CDR3 is TGTGCCAGCAGCGAAAGGGACAGGGGGACCCTAGGTGGCTACACCTTC. This translates into CASSERDRGTLGGYTF.

This clonotype was seen at least ten times. The chain joins TRBV5-1 to TRBJ1-1; 7 bases fit TRBD1. V trimming: 4 bases; J trimming: 0 bases; junction bases outside the gene matches: 6. The CDR3 sequence is 15 residues long. The germline V gene encodes CDR1 SGHRS and CDR2 YFSETQ. The CDR3: CASSTSQGMNTEAFF. The CDR3 DNA reads as TGCGCCAGCAGCACTTCACAGGGGATGAACACTGAAGCTTTCTTT.

The chain combines TRBV7-2 with TRBJ1-6; D uncertain. The CDR3 length is 14 residues. The V end lost 5 bases, the J end lost 7 bases, and 12 bases lay between the germline ends. Germline V lookup: CDR1 SGHTA, CDR2 FQGNSA. CDR3 amino acids: CASSAAQSNSPLHF. CDR3 sequence (DNA): TGTGCCAGCAGCGCTGCACAGTCGAATTCACCCCTCCACTTT.

In this sample, this clonotype turned up many times. V is TRBV7-2 and J is TRBJ2-1; 11 bases align to TRBD2. The CDR3 is made up of 17 amino acids. V trimming: 1 base; J trimming: 3 bases; junction bases outside the gene matches: 5. Per germline, CDR1 SGHTA and CDR2 FQGNSA. The CDR3 spells CASSLGQLAGDYNEQFF. The CDR3 DNA sequence: TGTGCCAGCAGCTTAGGTCAACTAGCGGGGGACTACAATGAGCAGTTCTTC.